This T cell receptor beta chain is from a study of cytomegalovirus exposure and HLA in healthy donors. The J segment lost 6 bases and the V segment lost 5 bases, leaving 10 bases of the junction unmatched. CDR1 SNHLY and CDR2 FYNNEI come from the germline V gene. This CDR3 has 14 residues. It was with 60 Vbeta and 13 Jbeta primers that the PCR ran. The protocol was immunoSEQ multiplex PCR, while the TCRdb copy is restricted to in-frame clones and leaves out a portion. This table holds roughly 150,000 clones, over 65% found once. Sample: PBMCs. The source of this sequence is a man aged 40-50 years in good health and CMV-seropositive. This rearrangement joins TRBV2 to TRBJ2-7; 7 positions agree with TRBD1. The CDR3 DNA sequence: TGTGCCAGCAGTAATGAAGGGGGCGGTTCCGAGCAGTACTTC. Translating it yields CASSNEGGGSEQYF.